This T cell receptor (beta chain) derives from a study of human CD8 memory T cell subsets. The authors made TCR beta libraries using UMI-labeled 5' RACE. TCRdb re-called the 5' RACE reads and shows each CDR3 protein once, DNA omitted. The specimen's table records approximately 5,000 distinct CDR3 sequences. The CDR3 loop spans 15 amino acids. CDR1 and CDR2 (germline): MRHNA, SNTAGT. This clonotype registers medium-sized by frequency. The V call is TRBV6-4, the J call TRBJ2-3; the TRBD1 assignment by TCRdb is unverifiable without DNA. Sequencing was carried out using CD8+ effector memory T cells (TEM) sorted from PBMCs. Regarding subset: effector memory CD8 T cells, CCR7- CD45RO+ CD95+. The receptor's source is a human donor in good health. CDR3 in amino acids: CASSPGTTSTDTQYF.